The 24 T cell receptor beta chains below all came from one sample that was sequenced in a study of low-dose radiotherapy and immunotherapy resistance in tumors. Indicated time point: before trial treatment. cDNA synthesis used a TRAV/TRBV-specific primer set for both chains. Amplification of TCRs used a constant-region primer and V-primer adapter for about 21 PCR cycles. From the reads, TCRdb called clonotypes with MiXCR, one entry per CDR3 protein. This sample has 80,000 to 95,000 distinct CDR3 sequences; around 9.2% occur once, and the top ten carry around 0.93%. The starting material was PBMCs, obtained before treatment. The receptor set was obtained from a male donor with prostate cancer.

This clonotype was observed at least ten times. This chain uses TRBV28 with TRBJ2-7, with TRBD2 identical over 7 bases. With 4 bases clipped from V and 0 bases from J, the junction kept 9 bases outside the gene matches. The CDR3 extends over 16 amino acids. Germline loops: CDR1 MDHEN, CDR2 SYDVKM. For the CDR3, the DNA is TGTGCCAGCAGTTCTAGCGGAGGGTACCCCTCCTACGAGCAGTACTTC. Residues: CASSSSGGYPSYEQYF.

This clonotype came up many times. This rearrangement joins TRBV7-6 to TRBJ2-1; no reliable D call. The CDR3 sequence is 13 residues long. Germline V gene sequence: CDR1 SGHVS, CDR2 FNYEAQ. Trimming removed 5 bases from V and 4 bases from J, with 9 bases in between. The chain's CDR3 is CASSRISYNEQFF. The CDR3 nucleotides are TGTGCCAGCAGCCGGATCTCGTACAATGAGCAGTTCTTC.

This clonotype was recorded at least ten times. The chain links TRBV28 to TRBJ1-2; D is ambiguous. Trimming removed 5 bases from V and 4 bases from J, with 11 bases in between. This CDR3 has 13 residues. Per germline, CDR1 MDHEN and CDR2 SYDVKM. The CDR3 sequence is CASSLQGFYGYTF. In nucleotides, the CDR3 is TGTGCCAGCAGTCTACAAGGGTTCTATGGCTACACCTTC.

This clonotype was detected ten times or more. The rearrangement joins TRBV28 to TRBJ1-5; tentatively, D is TRBD1 (6 bases). The CDR3 is 14 residues long. Trimming cost V 3 bases and J 4 bases, with 10 bases left between them. Germline-derived CDR1 and CDR2 are MDHEN and SYDVKM. CDR3 loop: CASSFAGENQPQHF. The CDR3 DNA is TGTGCCAGCAGTTTCGCAGGGGAAAATCAGCCCCAGCATTTT.

This clonotype was observed at least ten times. The chain is built from TRBV28 and TRBJ1-3, with a tentative D call TRBD1 (6 bases). Germline-derived CDR1 and CDR2 are MDHEN and SYDVKM. The CDR3 contains 15 residues. CDR3 in DNA: TGTGCTCTCGAGGAAGACAGGAGCTCTGGAAACACCATATATTTT. Its translation is CALEEDRSSGNTIYF.

This clonotype came up many times. The J gene is TRBJ2-3, the V gene TRBV7-2; 8 positions agree with TRBD2. Germline assignment: CDR1 SGHTA and CDR2 FQGNSA. J gave up 3 bases and V 5 bases, and 4 bases lay outside the gene matches. This CDR3 spans 14 amino acids. The CDR3 sequence is CASSVSGMTDTQYF. The CDR3 DNA follows: TGTGCCAGCAGCGTTAGCGGGATGACAGATACGCAGTATTTT.

This clonotype was recorded at least ten times. The rearrangement links TRBV7-2 to TRBJ2-2; D is ambiguous. V was clipped by 5 bases and J by 3 bases, with 10 bases between them. This CDR3 contains 14 residues. The V gene's germline CDR1 is SGHTA and CDR2 FQGNSA. CDR3 amino acids: CASSPSPHTGELFF. The CDR3 nucleotides are TGTGCCAGCAGCCCCTCCCCCCACACCGGGGAGCTGTTTTTT.

This clonotype was counted many times. The V gene is TRBV6-5, the J gene TRBJ2-7; maybe TRBD1 (6 bases). CDR3 length: 13 residues. Trimming pared 6 bases from V and 2 bases from J, leaving 11 bases between. From germline, CDR1 is MNHEY and CDR2 SVGAGI. As DNA, the CDR3 is TGTGCCAGCAGGCCGACAGGTACCTACGAGCAGTACTTC. Amino acids: CASRPTGTYEQYF.

At least ten counts were recorded for this clonotype. As DNA, the CDR3 is TGTGCCAGCAGCTTAATGACGACGCCCTATGGCTACACCTTC. Translating gives CASSLMTTPYGYTF. The rearrangement links TRBV7-8 to TRBJ1-2; D gene uncertain. This CDR3 region has 14 residues. Germline V gives CDR1 SGHVS, CDR2 FQNEAQ. The V gene lost 2 bases and the J gene lost 4 bases, with 11 bases spanning the gap.

This clonotype was found many times. J is TRBJ2-7 and V is TRBV20-1, with D tentatively TRBD2 (6 bases). Per germline, CDR1 DFQATT and CDR2 SNEGSKA (reference sequence). Deletions cut 4 bases from V and 7 bases from J, with 11 bases between. This CDR3 comprises 11 residues. CDR3: CSANGGMEQYF. For the CDR3, the DNA is TGCAGTGCTAATGGGGGGATGGAGCAGTACTTC.

This clonotype was seen many times. The chain has TRBV4-1 and TRBJ2-7; D is unresolved. CDR1 and CDR2 (germline): MGHRA, YSYEKL. The CDR3 runs to 16 residues. V dropped 2 bases and J dropped 2 bases, with 16 bases sitting between them. For the CDR3, the DNA is TGCGCCAGCAGCCAATTCTCGGCTCCTAACCCCTACGAGCAGTACTTC. As protein: CASSQFSAPNPYEQYF.

This clonotype came up many times. The J gene is TRBJ2-2, the V gene TRBV6-2 or TRBV6-3; D uncertain. Germline lookup yields CDR1 MNHEY and CDR2 SVGEGT. This CDR3 is 11 amino acids long. With 8 bases removed from V and 7 bases from J, the gap between germline ends came to 8 bases. In nucleotides, the CDR3 is TGTGCCAGCGTTCGCATCGGGGAGCTGTTTTTT. Amino acid sequence: CASVRIGELFF.

This clonotype was observed at least ten times. The chain recombines TRBV28 with TRBJ2-1, with TRBD2 matching 8 bases. CDR1 and CDR2 from the germline V gene are MDHEN and SYDVKM. Trimming removed 4 bases from V and 7 bases from J; junction bases left unmatched: 9. This CDR3 is built from 15 residues. CDR3 DNA: TGTGCCAGCAGTTCCCCAGGACTAGCTTGGAATGAGCAGTTCTTC. It is translated as CASSSPGLAWNEQFF.

The chain's CDR3 is CASSRTQGSEQYF. The CDR3, as DNA: TGTGCCAGCAGCCGGACTCAGGGTTCCGAGCAGTACTTC. This chain connects TRBV27 to TRBJ2-7; perhaps D is TRBD1 or TRBD2 (5 bases each). V lost 6 bases and J lost 6, with 15 bases in between. Germline V lookup: CDR1 MNHEY, CDR2 SMNVEV (reference sequence). The length of the CDR3 is 13 residues.

This clonotype was detected ten times or more. This chain links TRBV12-3 or TRBV12-4 with TRBJ2-7; tentatively, D is TRBD2 (6 bases). The CDR3 loop spans 15 amino acids. V was clipped by 1 base and J by 1 base, with 11 bases between them. The CDR3 spells CASSLVSGRSYEQYF. CDR3 nucleotides: TGTGCCAGCAGTTTAGTGAGCGGGCGGTCCTACGAGCAGTACTTC.

The CDR3 sequence: CASSSAGEVYEQYF. CDR3 coding DNA: TGTGCCAGCAGTTCAGCGGGAGAGGTCTACGAGCAGTACTTC. The chain recombines TRBV28 with TRBJ2-7; 8 nucleotides align to TRBD2. Germline V gene sequence: CDR1 MDHEN, CDR2 SYDVKM. V gave up 4 bases and J gave up 3 bases; unmatched junction bases: 5. This CDR3 region has 14 residues. The complete variable domain, with remaining parts taken from reference TRBV28 and TRBJ2-7, reads DVKVTQSSRYLVKRTGEKVFLECVQDMDHENMFWYRQDPGLGLRLIYFSYDVKMKEKGDIPEGYSVSREKKERFSLILESASTNQTSMYLCASSSAGEVYEQYFGPGTRLTVT.

This clonotype was seen many times. The chain combines TRBV7-2 with TRBJ2-1; 10 bases line up with TRBD1. V lost 2 bases and J lost 5; bases outside the gene matches: 6. Germline assignment: CDR1 SGHTA and CDR2 FQGNSA. The CDR3 is made up of 16 amino acids. Written as DNA, the CDR3 is TGTGCCAGCAGCTTAAAGGGACAGGGGTCCCACAATGAGCAGTTCTTC. Protein sequence: CASSLKGQGSHNEQFF.

The table lists this clonotype with many counts. V and J are TRBV7-2 and TRBJ2-3; no clear D gene. This CDR3 has 11 residues. Germline V gives CDR1 SGHTA, CDR2 FQGNSA. V was pared by 0 bases and J by 8 bases, with 3 bases between. The CDR3 here is CASSLAGTQYF. The CDR3 bases are TGTGCCAGCAGCTTAGCGGGTACGCAGTATTTT.

This clonotype was counted only a few times. The V call is TRBV30, the J call TRBJ1-1; D is ambiguous. Per germline, CDR1 GTSNPN and CDR2 SVGIG (reference sequence). CDR3 size: 17 residues. The germline V and J ends were trimmed by 5 bases and 1 base, with 23 bases remaining between them. The CDR3 DNA follows: TGTGCCTGGGATGCAAATCCGAATTTCCCAGCGAACACTGAAGCTTTCTTT. Translating gives CAWDANPNFPANTEAFF.

Many counts were recorded for this clonotype. The V and J genes are TRBV20-1 and TRBJ2-6; 9 nucleotides align to TRBD1. Germline CDR1 and CDR2: DFQATT and SNEGSKA (reference sequence). This CDR3 comprises 17 residues. The junction had 9 bases not matched to a gene; V was cut back by 5 bases and J by 1 base. The CDR3 bases are TGCAGTGCTCTTTCCGGGACAGGGACTTCTGGGGCCAACGTCCTGACTTTC. Its protein is CSALSGTGTSGANVLTF.

This clonotype was detected ten times or more. This CDR3 is CASSSSWDNEQYF. DNA of the CDR3: TGTGCCAGCAGCTCGAGTTGGGACAACGAGCAGTACTTC. This rearrangement joins TRBV7-2 to TRBJ2-7; TRBD1 might be the D (6 bases). Germline V gene sequence: CDR1 SGHTA, CDR2 FQGNSA. CDR3 length: 13 residues. The ends were cut back, 4 bases at V and 5 bases at J, with 12 bases in the middle.

This clonotype has at least ten counts. The rearrangement uses TRBV5-1 and TRBJ2-1; 9 bases are a match to TRBD2. CDR3 length equals 17 residues. J gave up 4 bases and V 5 bases, and 13 bases lay outside the gene matches. Germline V CDR1 and CDR2: SGHRS, YFSETQ. The CDR3 spells CASRPTGLARSYNEQFF. In DNA form, the CDR3 reads TGCGCCAGCAGACCGACCGGACTAGCGCGAAGTTACAATGAGCAGTTCTTC.

This clonotype was detected ten times or more. This chain connects TRBV4-2 to TRBJ2-2; D ambiguous. V lost 2 bases to trimming and J lost 5 bases, with 3 bases between them. Per germline, CDR1 LGHNA and CDR2 YNFKEQ. This CDR3 spans 12 amino acids. CDR3 region: CASSQTTGELFF. As DNA, the CDR3 is TGTGCCAGCAGCCAAACAACCGGGGAGCTGTTTTTT.

This clonotype showed up many times. The rearrangement joins TRBV9 to TRBJ1-1; TRBD1 is a possible D gene (5 bases). Germline lookup yields CDR1 SGDLS and CDR2 YYNGEE. V shed 0 bases and J shed 5 bases, with 8 bases lying between them. The CDR3 length is 13 residues. The CDR3 DNA is TGTGCCAGCAGCGTAGCTTGGGGGACTGAAGCTTTCTTT. It is translated as CASSVAWGTEAFF.